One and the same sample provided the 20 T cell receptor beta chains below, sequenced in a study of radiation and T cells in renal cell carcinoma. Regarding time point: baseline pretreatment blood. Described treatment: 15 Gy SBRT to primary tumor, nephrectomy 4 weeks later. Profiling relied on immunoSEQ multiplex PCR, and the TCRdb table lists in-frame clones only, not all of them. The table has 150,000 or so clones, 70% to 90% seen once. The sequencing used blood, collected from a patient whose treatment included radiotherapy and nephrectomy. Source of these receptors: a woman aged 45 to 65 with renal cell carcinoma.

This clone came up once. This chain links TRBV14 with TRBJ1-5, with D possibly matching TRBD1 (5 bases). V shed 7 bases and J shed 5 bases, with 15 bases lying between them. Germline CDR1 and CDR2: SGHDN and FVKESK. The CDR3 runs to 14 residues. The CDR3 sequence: CASIETVSHQPQHF. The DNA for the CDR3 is TGTGCCAGCATCGAGACAGTTTCTCATCAGCCCCAGCATTTT.

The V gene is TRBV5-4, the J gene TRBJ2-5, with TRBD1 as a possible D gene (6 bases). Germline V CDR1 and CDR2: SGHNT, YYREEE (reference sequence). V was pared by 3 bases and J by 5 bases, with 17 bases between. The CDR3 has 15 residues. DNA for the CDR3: TGTGCCAGCAGCTATGTAGGGACACAGAGGGAGACCCAGTACTTC. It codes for CASSYVGTQRETQYF.

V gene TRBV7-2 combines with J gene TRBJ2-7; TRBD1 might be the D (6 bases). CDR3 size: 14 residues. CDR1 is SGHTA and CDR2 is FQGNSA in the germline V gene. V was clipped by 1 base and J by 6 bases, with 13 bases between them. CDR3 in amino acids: CASSLGGGESEQYF. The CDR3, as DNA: TGTGCCAGCAGCTTAGGAGGGGGTGAGAGCGAGCAGTACTTC.

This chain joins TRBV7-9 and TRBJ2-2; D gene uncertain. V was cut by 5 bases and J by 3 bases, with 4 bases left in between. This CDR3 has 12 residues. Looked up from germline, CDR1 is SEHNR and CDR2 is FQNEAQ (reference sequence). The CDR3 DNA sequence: TGTGCCAGCAGCCACGACACCGGGGAGCTGTTTTTT. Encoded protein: CASSHDTGELFF.

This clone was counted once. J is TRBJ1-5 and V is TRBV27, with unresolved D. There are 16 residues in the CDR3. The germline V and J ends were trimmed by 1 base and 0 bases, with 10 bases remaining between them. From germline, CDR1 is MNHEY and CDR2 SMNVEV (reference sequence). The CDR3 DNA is TGTGCCAGCAGTTTATTGTCCGGGGTTAGCAATCAGCCCCAGCATTTT. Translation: CASSLLSGVSNQPQHF.

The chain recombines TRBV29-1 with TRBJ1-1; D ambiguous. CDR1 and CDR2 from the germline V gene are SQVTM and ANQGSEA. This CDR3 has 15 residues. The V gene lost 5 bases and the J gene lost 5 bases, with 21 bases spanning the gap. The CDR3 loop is CSVLGITEIWTEAFF. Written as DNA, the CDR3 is TGCAGCGTTCTAGGGATCACGGAGATTTGGACTGAAGCTTTCTTT.

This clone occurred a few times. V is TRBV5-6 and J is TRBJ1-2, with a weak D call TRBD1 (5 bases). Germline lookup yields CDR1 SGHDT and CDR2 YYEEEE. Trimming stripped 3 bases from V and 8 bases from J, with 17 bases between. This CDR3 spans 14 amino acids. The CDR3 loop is CASSYDPGRRGYTF. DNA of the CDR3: TGTGCCAGCAGCTATGACCCGGGACGGCGAGGCTACACCTTC. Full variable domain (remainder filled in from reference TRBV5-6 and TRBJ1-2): DAGVTQSPTHLIKTRGQQVTLRCSPKSGHDTVSWYQQALGQGPQFIFQYYEEEERQRGNFPDRFSGHQFPNYSSELNVNALLLGDSALYLCASSYDPGRRGYTFGSGTRLTVV.

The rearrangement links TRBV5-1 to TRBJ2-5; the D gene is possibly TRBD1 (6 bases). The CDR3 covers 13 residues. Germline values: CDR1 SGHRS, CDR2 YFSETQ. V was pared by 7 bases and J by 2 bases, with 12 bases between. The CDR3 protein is CASGGSGQETQYF. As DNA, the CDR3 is TGCGCCAGCGGGGGCAGCGGACAAGAGACCCAGTACTTC. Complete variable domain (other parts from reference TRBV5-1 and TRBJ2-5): KAGVTQTPRYLIKTRGQQVTLSCSPISGHRSVSWYQQTPGQGLQFLFEYFSETQRNKGNFPGRFSGRQFSNSRSEMNVSTLELGDSALYLCASGGSGQETQYFGPGTRLLVL.

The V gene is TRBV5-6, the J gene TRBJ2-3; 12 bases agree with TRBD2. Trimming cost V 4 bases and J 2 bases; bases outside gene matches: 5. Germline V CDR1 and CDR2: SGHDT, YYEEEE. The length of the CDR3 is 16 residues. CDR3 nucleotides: TGTGCCAGCAGCCTCGGACTAGCGGGGCCCACAGATACGCAGTATTTT. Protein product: CASSLGLAGPTDTQYF.

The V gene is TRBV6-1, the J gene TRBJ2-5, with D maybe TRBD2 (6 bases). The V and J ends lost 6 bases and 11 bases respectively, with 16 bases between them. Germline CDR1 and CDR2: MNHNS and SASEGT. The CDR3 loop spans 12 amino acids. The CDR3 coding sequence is TGTGCCAGCAGCCCCGGGTGGGGGGAGCAGTACTTC. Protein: CASSPGWGEQYF.

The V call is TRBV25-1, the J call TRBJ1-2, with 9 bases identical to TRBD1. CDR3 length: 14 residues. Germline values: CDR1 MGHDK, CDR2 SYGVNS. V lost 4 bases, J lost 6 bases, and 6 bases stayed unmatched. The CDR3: CASSVTTGGDGYTF. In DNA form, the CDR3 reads TGTGCCAGCAGTGTTACTACAGGGGGCGATGGCTACACCTTC.

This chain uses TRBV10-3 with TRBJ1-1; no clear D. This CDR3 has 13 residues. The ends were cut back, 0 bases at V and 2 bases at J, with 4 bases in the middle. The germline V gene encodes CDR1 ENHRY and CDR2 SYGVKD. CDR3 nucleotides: TGTGCCATCAGTGAGTCTCCCAACACTGAAGCTTTCTTT. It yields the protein CAISESPNTEAFF.

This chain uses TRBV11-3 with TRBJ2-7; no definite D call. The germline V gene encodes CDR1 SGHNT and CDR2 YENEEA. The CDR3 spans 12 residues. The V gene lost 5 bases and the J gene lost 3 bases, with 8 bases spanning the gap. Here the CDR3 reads CASSVDGYEQYF. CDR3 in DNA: TGTGCCAGCAGCGTGGACGGCTACGAGCAGTACTTC.

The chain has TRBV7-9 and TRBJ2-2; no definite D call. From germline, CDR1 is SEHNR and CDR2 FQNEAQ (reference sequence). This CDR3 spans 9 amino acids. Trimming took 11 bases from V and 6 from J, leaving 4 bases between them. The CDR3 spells CAPPGELFF. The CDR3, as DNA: TGTGCCCCCCCCGGGGAGCTGTTTTTT.

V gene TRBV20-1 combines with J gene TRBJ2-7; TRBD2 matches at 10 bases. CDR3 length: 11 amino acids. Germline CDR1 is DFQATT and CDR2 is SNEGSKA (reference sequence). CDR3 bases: TGCAGAGCGGGAGGGCAATTCGAGCAGTACTTC. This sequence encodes CRAGGQFEQYF.

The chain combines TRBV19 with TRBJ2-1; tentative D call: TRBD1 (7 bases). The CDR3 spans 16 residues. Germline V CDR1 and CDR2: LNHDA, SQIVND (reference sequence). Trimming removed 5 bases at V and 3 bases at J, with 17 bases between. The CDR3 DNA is TGTGCCAGTAGTGGCCTGGGTCAGGGGGGCTACAATGAGCAGTTCTTC. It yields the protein CASSGLGQGGYNEQFF.

In DNA, the CDR3 is TGTGCCAGCAGGGGAGGAGAGGGGTTGAACACTGAAGCTTTCTTT. Translating it yields CASRGGEGLNTEAFF. The chain carries TRBV9 and TRBJ1-1; a possible D gene is TRBD1 (5 bases). The CDR3 sequence is 15 residues long. CDR1 and CDR2 (germline): SGDLS, YYNGEE. With 5 bases removed from V and 0 bases from J, the gap between germline ends came to 14 bases.

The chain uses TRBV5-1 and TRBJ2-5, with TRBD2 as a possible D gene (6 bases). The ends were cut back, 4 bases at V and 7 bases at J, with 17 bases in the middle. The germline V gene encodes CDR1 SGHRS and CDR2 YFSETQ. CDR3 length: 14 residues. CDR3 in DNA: TGCGCCAGCAGCGATACCACTGCGCGGGGGACCCAGTACTTC. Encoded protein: CASSDTTARGTQYF.

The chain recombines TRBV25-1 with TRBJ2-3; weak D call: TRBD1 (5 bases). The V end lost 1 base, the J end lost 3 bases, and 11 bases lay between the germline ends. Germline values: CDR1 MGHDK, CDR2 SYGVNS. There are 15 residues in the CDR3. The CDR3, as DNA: TGTGCCAGCAGTGAATTCCAGGGTAGGACAGATACGCAGTATTTT. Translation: CASSEFQGRTDTQYF.

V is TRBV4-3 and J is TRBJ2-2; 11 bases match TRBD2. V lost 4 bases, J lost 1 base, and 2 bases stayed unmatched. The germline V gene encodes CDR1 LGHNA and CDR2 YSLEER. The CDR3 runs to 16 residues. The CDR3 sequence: CASSPGLAENTGELFF. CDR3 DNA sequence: TGCGCCAGCAGCCCGGGACTAGCGGAGAACACCGGGGAGCTGTTTTTT.